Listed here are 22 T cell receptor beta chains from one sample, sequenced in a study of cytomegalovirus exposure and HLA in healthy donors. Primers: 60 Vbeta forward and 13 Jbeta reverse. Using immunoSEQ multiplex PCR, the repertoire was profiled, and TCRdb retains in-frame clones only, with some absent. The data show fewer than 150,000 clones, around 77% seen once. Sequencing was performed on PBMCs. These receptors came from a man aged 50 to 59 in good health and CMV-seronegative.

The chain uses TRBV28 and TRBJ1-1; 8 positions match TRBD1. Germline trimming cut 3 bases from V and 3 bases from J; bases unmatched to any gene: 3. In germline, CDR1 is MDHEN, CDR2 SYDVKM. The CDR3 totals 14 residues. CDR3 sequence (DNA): TGTGCCAGCAGTTTCTACAGGGGGGACACTGAAGCTTTCTTT. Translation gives CASSFYRGDTEAFF.

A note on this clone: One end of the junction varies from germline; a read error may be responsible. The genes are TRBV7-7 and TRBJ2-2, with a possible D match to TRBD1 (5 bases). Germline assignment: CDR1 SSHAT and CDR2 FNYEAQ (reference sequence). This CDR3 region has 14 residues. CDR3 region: CASSPAGPGGELFF. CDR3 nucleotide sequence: TGTGCTAGCAGCCCTGCAGGGCCCGGCGGGGAGCTGTTTTTT. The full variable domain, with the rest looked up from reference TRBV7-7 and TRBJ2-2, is GAGVSQSPRYKVTKRGQDVTLRCDPISSHATLYWYQQALGQGPEFLTYFNYEAQPDKSGLPSDRFSAERPEGSISTLTIQRTEQRDSAMYRCASSPAGPGGELFFGEGSRLTVL.

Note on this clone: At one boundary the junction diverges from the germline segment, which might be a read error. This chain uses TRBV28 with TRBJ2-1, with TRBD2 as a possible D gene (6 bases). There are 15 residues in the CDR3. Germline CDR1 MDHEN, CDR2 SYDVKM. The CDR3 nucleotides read TGTGCCAGCAGTTTAACTCTGCGAGGGAGGCCCCGGTGCGTCTTC. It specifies CASSLTLRGRPRCVF. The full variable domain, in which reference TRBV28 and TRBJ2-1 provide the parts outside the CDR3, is DVKVTQSSRYLVKRTGEKVFLECVQDMDHENMFWYRQDPGLGLRLIYFSYDVKMKEKGDIPEGYSVSREKKERFSLILESASTNQTSMYLCASSLTLRGRPRCVFGPGTRLTVL.

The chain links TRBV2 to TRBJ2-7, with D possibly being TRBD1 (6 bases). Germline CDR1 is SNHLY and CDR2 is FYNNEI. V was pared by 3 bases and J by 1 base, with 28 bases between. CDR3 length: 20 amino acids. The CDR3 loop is CASSDRIAFSQGQTSYEQYF. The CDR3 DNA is TGTGCCAGCAGTGATAGAATAGCGTTCTCCCAGGGACAAACATCCTACGAGCAGTACTTC.

For the CDR3, the DNA is TGTGCCAGCAGACGGGGCTCCTACAATGAGCAGTTCTTC. It encodes CASRRGSYNEQFF. The J gene is TRBJ2-1, the V gene TRBV25-1, with a weak D call TRBD2 (5 bases). The CDR3 loop spans 13 amino acids. The V gene lost 6 bases and the J gene lost 0 bases, with 6 bases spanning the gap. Germline V gives CDR1 MGHDK, CDR2 SYGVNS.

The chain's CDR3 is CASSLGVQGAQPQHF. CDR3 coding DNA: TGTGCCAGCAGTTTGGGCGTACAGGGGGCACAGCCCCAGCATTTT. The J gene is TRBJ1-5, the V gene TRBV28, with 9 bases aligning to TRBD1. The junction had 7 bases not matched to a gene; V was cut back by 3 bases and J by 7 bases. This CDR3 has 15 amino acids. Germline CDR1 reads MDHEN; CDR2 reads SYDVKM.

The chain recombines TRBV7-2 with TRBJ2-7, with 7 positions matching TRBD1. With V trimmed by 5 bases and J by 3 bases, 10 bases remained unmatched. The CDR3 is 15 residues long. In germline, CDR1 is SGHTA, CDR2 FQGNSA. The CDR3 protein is CASSASTGENYEQYF. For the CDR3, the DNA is TGTGCCAGCAGCGCCTCTACAGGGGAAAACTACGAGCAGTACTTC.

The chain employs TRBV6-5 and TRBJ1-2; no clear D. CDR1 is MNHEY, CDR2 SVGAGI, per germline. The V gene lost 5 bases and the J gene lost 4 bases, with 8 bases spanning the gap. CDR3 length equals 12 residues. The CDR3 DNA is TGTGCCAGCAGTCCTAATTTCTATGGCTACACCTTC. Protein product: CASSPNFYGYTF.

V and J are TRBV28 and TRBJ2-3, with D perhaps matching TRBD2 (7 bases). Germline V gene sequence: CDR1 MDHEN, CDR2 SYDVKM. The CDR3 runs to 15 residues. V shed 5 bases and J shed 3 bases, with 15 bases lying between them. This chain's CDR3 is CASSQPGGGTDTQYF. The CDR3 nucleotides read TGTGCCAGCAGTCAACCGGGGGGCGGAACAGATACGCAGTATTTT. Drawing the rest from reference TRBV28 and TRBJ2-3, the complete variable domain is DVKVTQSSRYLVKRTGEKVFLECVQDMDHENMFWYRQDPGLGLRLIYFSYDVKMKEKGDIPEGYSVSREKKERFSLILESASTNQTSMYLCASSQPGGGTDTQYFGPGTRLTVL.

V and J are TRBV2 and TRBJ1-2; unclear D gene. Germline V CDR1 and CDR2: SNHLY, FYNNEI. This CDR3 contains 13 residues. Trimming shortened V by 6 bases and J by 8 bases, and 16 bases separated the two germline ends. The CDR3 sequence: CASRTQSPRGYTF. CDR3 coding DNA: TGTGCCAGCAGGACACAGTCCCCGAGAGGCTACACCTTC.

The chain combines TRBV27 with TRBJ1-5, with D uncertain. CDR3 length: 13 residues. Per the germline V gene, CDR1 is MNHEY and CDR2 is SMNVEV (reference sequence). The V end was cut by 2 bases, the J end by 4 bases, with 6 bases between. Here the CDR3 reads CASSLGQNQPQHF. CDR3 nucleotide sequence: TGTGCCAGCAGTTTAGGGCAAAATCAGCCCCAGCATTTT.

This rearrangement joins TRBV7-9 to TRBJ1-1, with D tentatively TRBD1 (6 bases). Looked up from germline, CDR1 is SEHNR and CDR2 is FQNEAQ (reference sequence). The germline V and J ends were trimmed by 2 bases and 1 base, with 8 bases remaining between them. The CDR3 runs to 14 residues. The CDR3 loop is CASSLWTENTEAFF. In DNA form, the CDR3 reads TGTGCCAGCAGCTTATGGACAGAGAACACTGAAGCTTTCTTT.

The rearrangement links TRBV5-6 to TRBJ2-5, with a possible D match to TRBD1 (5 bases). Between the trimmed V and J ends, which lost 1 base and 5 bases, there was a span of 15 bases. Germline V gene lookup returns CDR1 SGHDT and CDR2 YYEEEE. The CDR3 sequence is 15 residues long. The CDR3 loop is CASSLFRSSGETQYF. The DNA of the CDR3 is TGTGCCAGCAGCTTGTTTCGGTCCTCAGGGGAGACCCAGTACTTC. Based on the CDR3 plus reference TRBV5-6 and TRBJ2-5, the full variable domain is DAGVTQSPTHLIKTRGQQVTLRCSPKSGHDTVSWYQQALGQGPQFIFQYYEEEERQRGNFPDRFSGHQFPNYSSELNVNALLLGDSALYLCASSLFRSSGETQYFGPGTRLLVL.

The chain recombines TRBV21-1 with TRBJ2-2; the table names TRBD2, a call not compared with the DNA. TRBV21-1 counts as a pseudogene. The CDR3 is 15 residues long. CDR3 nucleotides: TGTGCCAGCAGCAAAGTTTGGGGGGGCACCGGGGAGCTGTTTTTT. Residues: CASSKVWGGTGELFF.

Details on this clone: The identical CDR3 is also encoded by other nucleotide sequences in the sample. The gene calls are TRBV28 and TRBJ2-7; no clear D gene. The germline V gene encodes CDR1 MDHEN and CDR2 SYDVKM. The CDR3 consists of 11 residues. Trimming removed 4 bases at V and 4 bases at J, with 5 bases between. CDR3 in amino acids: CASSSTYEQYF. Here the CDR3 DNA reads TGTGCCAGCAGTTCGACATACGAGCAGTACTTC.

This chain's CDR3 is CASSSLAGVSEQYF. In DNA, the CDR3 is TGTGCCAGCAGCTCTTTAGCGGGAGTGAGTGAGCAGTACTTC. The chain links TRBV11-2 to TRBJ2-7; 9 bases are a match to TRBD2. The CDR3 has 14 amino acids. Trimming at V came to 4 bases and at J to 7 bases, leaving 8 bases not matched to a gene. Germline loops: CDR1 SGHAT, CDR2 FQNNGV. Filled out from reference TRBV11-2 and TRBJ2-7, the complete variable domain reads EAGVAQSPRYKIIEKRQSVAFWCNPISGHATLYWYQQILGQGPKLLIQFQNNGVVDDSQLPKDRFSAERLKGVDSTLKIQPAKLEDSAVYLCASSSLAGVSEQYFGPGTRLTVT.

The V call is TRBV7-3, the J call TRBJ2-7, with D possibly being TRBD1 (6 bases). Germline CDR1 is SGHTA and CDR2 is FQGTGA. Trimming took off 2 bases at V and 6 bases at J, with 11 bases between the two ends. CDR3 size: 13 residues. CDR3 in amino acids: CASSLVRGGEQYF. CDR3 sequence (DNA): TGTGCCAGCAGCTTAGTGAGAGGGGGCGAGCAGTACTTC.

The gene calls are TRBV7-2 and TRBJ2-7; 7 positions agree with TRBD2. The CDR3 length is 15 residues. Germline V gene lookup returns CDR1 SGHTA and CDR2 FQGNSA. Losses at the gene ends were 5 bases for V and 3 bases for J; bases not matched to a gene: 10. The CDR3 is CASSPSGTQGYEQYF. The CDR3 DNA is TGTGCCAGCAGCCCGAGCGGGACCCAGGGCTACGAGCAGTACTTC. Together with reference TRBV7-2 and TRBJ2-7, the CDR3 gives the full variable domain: GAGVSQSPSNKVTEKGKDVELRCDPISGHTALYWYRQSLGQGLEFLIYFQGNSAPDKSGLPSDRFSAERTGGSVSTLTIQRTQQEDSAVYLCASSPSGTQGYEQYFGPGTRLTVT.

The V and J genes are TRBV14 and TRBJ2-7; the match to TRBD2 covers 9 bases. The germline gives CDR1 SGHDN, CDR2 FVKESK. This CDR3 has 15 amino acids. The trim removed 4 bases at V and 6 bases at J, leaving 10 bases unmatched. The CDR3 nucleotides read TGTGCCAGCAGCCGAACCCGGACTAGCGCTTCCGAGCAGTACTTC. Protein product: CASSRTRTSASEQYF.

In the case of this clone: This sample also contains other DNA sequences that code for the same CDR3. In DNA, the CDR3 is TGCGCCAGCAGCTTGGGTGGTAGCTCCTACGAGCAGTACTTC. Translating gives CASSLGGSSYEQYF. The gene calls are TRBV5-1 and TRBJ2-7, with D unclear. The V gene lost 0 bases and the J gene lost 0 bases, with 7 bases spanning the gap. The germline gives CDR1 SGHRS, CDR2 YFSETQ. The CDR3 runs to 14 residues.

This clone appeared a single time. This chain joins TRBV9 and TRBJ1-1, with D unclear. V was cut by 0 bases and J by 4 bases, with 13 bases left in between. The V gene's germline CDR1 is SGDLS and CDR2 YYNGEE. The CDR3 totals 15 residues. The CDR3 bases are TGTGCCAGCAGCGTAGGTCGGGTCGATGGCACTGAAGCTTTCTTT. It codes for CASSVGRVDGTEAFF.

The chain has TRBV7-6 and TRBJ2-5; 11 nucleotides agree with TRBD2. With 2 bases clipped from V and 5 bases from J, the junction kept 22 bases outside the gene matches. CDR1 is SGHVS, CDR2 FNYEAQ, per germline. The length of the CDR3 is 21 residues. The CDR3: CASSLTPSTSGSPLTGETQYF. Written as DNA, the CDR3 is TGTGCCAGCAGCTTAACCCCCTCTACTAGCGGGAGTCCGCTAACGGGGGAGACCCAGTACTTC.